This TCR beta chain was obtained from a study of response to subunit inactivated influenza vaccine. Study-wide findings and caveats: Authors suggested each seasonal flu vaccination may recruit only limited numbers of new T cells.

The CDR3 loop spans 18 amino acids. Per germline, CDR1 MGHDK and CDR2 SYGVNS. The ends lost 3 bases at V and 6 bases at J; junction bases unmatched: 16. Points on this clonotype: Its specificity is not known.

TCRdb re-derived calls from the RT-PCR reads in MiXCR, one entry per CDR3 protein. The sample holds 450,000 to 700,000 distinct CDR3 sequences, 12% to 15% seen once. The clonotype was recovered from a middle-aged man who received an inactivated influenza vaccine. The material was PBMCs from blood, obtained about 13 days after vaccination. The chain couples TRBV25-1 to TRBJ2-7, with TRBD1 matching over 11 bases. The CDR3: CASSDVRTGGARGLEQYF. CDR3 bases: TGTGCCAGCAGTGATGTAAGGACAGGGGGCGCAAGGGGTCTCGAGCAGTACTTC.